This T cell receptor (beta chain) originates from a study of cytomegalovirus exposure and HLA in healthy donors. The study's findings and limits: Later on, an analysis found that several of the most significant clusters appeared to be linked to common viral pathogens, which included parvovirus B19. The likely explanation for a cluster of highly shared sequence variants was sequencing artifact. The study recorded 150 to 200 TCR beta chains that were cytomegalovirus-associated.

The PCR ran on 60 Vbeta and 13 Jbeta primers. Data came from immunoSEQ multiplex PCR; TCRdb stores just in-frame clones and leaves some out. Here the sample spans about 64,000 clones, approximately 70% being singletons. The sample holds a few counts of this clone. Antigen unknown. The CDR3 covers 14 residues. J gave up 0 bases and V 11 bases, and 6 bases lay outside the gene matches. CDR1 and CDR2 (germline): ENHRY, SYGVKD. The J gene is TRBJ1-5, the V gene TRBV10-3; 8 positions match TRBD1. The clonotype was recovered from a male donor in good health and CMV-seropositive. Material for sequencing was PBMCs. The CDR3: CASGTGYSNQPQHF. The CDR3 coding sequence is TGTGCCTCCGGGACAGGATATAGCAATCAGCCCCAGCATTTT.